This TCR beta chain was identified during a study of blood T cell repertoires in COVID-19 (TCRdb year 2020). For context, the study as a whole: Samples covering the acute and convalescent phases of COVID-19 were provided by collaborators in the United States, Italy and Spain. Samples came from the ongoing ImmuneRACE study (first 160 participants) plus 1,254 subjects from 6 global collaborators. Subjects who had been exposed to COVID-19, were actively infected with it, or had recovered from it provided the deeply sampled blood TCRbeta repertoires that made up the dataset. The repertoires were released in a freely available public database meant as a resource for research on the immune response to SARS-CoV-2. The prospective study material was composed of cDNA or gDNA derived from T cells, B-cell-depleted T cells, or PBMCs. Nearly every sample came with metadata listing a de-identified subject ID, COVID-19 status, age in years and sex. Where available, HLA class I and class II types were obtained from metadata supplied by the sample provider rather than from assay-based typing.

From its cysteine to its phenylalanine, the CDR3 spans 13 amino acids. The entry retains the CDR3 DNA only, 39 bases that are in frame from base 1. Trimming at the junction amounts to 2 bases on V and 3 bases on J, and the germline ends lie 6 bases apart. The germline V gene (reference sequence) yields SGHKS for CDR1 and YYEKEE for CDR2. Each collaborating institution followed its own protocols to collect whole blood in K2EDTA tubes. For TCRbeta analysis, collaborators shipped samples as frozen whole blood, isolated PBMCs, or DNA extracted from either of those sample types. TCRbeta CDR3 regions were amplified from genomic DNA using the immunoSEQ Assay, a bias-controlled multiplex PCR. Under the source paper's analysis protocol: The number of nucleated cells in each sample was estimated by amplification of reference gene primers within the assay. Sequence reads were collapsed and filtered to measure the absolute abundance of every unique TCRbeta CDR3 rearrangement. For each sample, productive Simpson clonality was calculated as the square root of Simpson's diversity index over productive rearrangements. Imported from immuneACCESS, the table was reduced by TCRdb to in-frame sequences with V and J called. These copies leave out some clones; in studies compared against another copy, an unresolved V gene accounts for under half, and the cause of the remainder is not known. V and J calls and clone size are as listed in that table; D and trimming were resolved from the DNA. The sample table contains fewer than 150,000 clones; only one count was recorded for about nine tenths of them. Together, the top ten hold roughly 28% of the sample.

The full study reports these points: Clinical and demographic metadata were provided uncurated, with the amount varying by source and participant.

Remarks on this clone: The antigen it binds to is not known. The sample holds no much larger clone one base away, and base qualities are not on file.

Specimen: peripheral blood. The source is a human donor in a cohort sampled during active COVID-19. The chain is assembled from TRBV5-5 and TRBJ1-5; too little of a D gene remains to name it. CDR3 sequence: CASSFNYNQPQHF. The DNA is as follows: TGTGCCAGCAGCTTCAACTACAATCAGCCCCAGCATTTT.